The sequence of this T cell receptor beta chain was determined in a study of shared clonotypes between healthy human individuals. Produced via immunoSEQ multiplex PCR; TCRdb's table is partial and in-frame only. The sample lists roughly 2.5 million clones, 90% to 95% occurring once. Findings and limits, study-wide: An effect of sequencing depth on clonotype sharing among donors was expected.

V was trimmed by 6 bases and J by 2 bases, leaving 21 bases between them. Germline V gene data show CDR1 as SGHTS and CDR2 as YDEGEE. The length of the CDR3 is 16 residues. With regard to this clone: Its antigen is unknown.

The rearrangement uses TRBV5-8 and TRBJ2-7, with D hard to call. The TCR originated in a man younger than 30 in good health. The specimen sequenced was naive CD4+ T cells sorted from blood. The subset here: CD45RA+ positively selected. The CDR3: CASTRTDRAGTYEQYF. CDR3 coding DNA: TGTGCCAGCACCAGGACCGATCGAGCTGGAACCTACGAGCAGTACTTC.